The sequence of this TCR beta chain was determined in a study of T-cell memory formation after mild COVID-19. 5'RACE with constant-segment primers yielded barcoded, UMI-tagged TCR alpha and TCR beta cDNA libraries. MiXCR was run by TCRdb on the 5' RACE reads, yielding one entry per CDR3 protein. The sample consists of just under 350,000 distinct CDR3 sequences, 10% to 15% of them appearing once. Comment on this clonotype: Its antigen is not known.

Study-wide results and limits: CD4+ contracting clones were mainly CM and EM; CD8+ ones, EMRA.

The sequencing sample was made of PBMCs or a T cell subset sorted from them (not recorded which). This receptor was obtained from a man younger than 35 who had mild COVID-19 (a few samples of this study predate the infection). Cell type and time point are not known.

The CDR3 nucleotides read TGCAGCGTCGGACAGGGGGATAATTCACCCCTCCACTTT. As protein: CSVGQGDNSPLHF. The chain links TRBV29-1 to TRBJ1-6, with 10 bases identical to TRBD1. Unmatched junction bases numbered 1, after V lost 6 bases and J lost 5 bases. CDR1 and CDR2 (germline): SQVTM, ANQGSEA. The CDR3 is 13 residues long. Full variable domain (outside the CDR3, taken from reference TRBV29-1 and TRBJ1-6): SAVISQKPSRDICQRGTSLTIQCQVDSQVTMMFWYRQQPGQSLTLIATANQGSEATYESGFVIDKFPISRPNLTFSTLTVSNMSPEDSSIYLCSVGQGDNSPLHFGNGTRLTVT.